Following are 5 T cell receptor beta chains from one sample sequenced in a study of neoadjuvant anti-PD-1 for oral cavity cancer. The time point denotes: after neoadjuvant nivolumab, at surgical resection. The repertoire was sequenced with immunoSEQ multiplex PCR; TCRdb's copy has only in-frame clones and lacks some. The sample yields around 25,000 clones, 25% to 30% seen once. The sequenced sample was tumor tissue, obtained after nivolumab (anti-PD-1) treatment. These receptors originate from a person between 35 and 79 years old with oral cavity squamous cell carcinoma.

The CDR3 protein is CASSLFRDSPLHF. The CDR3 DNA follows: TGTGCCAGCAGCTTATTTCGGGATTCACCCCTCCACTTT. The chain recombines TRBV7-3 with TRBJ1-6; no reliable D call. Trimming cost V 2 bases and J 8 bases, with 7 bases left between them. CDR3 length: 13 residues. Germline V lookup: CDR1 SGHTA, CDR2 FQGTGA.

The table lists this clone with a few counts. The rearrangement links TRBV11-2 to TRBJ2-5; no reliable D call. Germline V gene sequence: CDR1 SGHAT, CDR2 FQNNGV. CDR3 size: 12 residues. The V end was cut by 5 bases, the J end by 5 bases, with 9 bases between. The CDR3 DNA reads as TGTGCCAGCAGCCGGTCTCGGGAGACCCAGTACTTC. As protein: CASSRSRETQYF.

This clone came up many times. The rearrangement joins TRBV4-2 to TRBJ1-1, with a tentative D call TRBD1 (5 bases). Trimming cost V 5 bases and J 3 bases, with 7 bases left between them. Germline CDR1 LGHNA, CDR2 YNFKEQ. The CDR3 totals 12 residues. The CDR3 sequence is CASSWGDTEAFF. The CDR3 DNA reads TGTGCCAGCAGCTGGGGGGACACTGAAGCTTTCTTT.

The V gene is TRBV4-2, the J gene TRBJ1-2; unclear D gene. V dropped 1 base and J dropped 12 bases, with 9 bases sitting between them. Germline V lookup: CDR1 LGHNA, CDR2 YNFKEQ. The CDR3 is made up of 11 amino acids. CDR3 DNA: TGTGCCAGCAGCCAAGGGGCCTCCGACACCTTC. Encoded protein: CASSQGASDTF.

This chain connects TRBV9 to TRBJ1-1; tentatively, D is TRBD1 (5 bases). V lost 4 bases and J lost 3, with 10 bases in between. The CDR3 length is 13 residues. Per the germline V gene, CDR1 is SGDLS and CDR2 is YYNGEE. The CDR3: CASSLDSYTEAFF. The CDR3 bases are TGTGCCAGCAGCCTCGACAGCTACACTGAAGCTTTCTTT.